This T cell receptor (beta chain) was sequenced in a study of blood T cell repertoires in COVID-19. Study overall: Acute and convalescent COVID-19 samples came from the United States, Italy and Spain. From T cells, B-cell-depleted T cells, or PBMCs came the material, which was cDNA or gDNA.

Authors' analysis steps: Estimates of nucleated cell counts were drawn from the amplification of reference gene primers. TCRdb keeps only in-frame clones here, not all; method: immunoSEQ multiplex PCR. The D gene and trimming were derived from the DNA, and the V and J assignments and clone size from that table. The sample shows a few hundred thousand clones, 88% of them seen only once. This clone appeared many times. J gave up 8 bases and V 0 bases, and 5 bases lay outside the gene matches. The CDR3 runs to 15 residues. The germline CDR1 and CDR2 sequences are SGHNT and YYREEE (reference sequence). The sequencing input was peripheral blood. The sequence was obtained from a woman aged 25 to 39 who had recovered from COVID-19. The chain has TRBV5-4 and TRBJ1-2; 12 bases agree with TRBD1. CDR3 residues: CASSLGDRGLRGYTF. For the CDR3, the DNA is TGTGCCAGCAGCTTGGGGGACAGGGGGCTCCGGGGCTACACCTTC.